This T cell receptor beta chain was sequenced for a study of blood T cells in healthy people across ages. Findings of the study overall: Across samples, TCR beta diversity tracked strongly with naive T cell percentage. Compared with aged donors, long-lived donors showed fewer expanded clones, suggesting selection.

Comments on this clonotype: Its antigen is not known.

Isolation recovered at least 7 million PBMCs from every sample. Together with a sample-barcoded 5' primer, a J-beta primer mix was included in a second PCR lasting roughly 6 to 12 cycles. Unique molecular identifiers of 12 random nucleotides labeled each cDNA. From the 5' RACE reads, TCRdb called clonotypes with MiXCR, one entry per CDR3 protein. The sample consists of 780,000 or so distinct CDR3 sequences, less than 70% of them appearing once. The sequencing sample was made of blood. The sequence derives from a man older than 75 in good health.

The CDR3 DNA follows: TGTGCCAGCAGAAGGACAGCCTACAATGAGCAGTTCTTC. It translates to CASRRTAYNEQFF. The chain couples TRBV25-1 to TRBJ2-1, with D maybe TRBD1 (6 bases). The V and J ends lost 6 bases and 2 bases respectively, with 8 bases between them. Germline assignment: CDR1 MGHDK and CDR2 SYGVNS. The CDR3 consists of 13 residues.